This passage covers 20 T cell receptor beta chains from one sample sequenced in a study of shared T cell receptors in the human thymus. TCRdb's table, derived via immunoSEQ multiplex PCR, lists solely in-frame clones and lacks some. The profile shows 450,000 to 650,000 clones, around 78% of them singletons. The data also belong to a second study, concerning human thymus T cells.

The sample comprised thymocytes. These receptors all stem from a boy younger than two with a congenital heart defect.

The chain uses TRBV15 and TRBJ2-7, with D maybe TRBD1 (6 bases). Germline assignment: CDR1 LNHNV and CDR2 YYDKDF (reference sequence). Trimming stripped 4 bases from V and 5 bases from J, with 15 bases between. There are 14 residues in the CDR3. CDR3 amino acids: CATSKARGWDEQYF. The CDR3 DNA reads TGTGCCACCAGCAAGGCCAGGGGCTGGGACGAGCAGTACTTC.

This clone was recorded a few times. The chain employs TRBV29-1 and TRBJ2-1; 8 nucleotides align to TRBD2. The junction had 16 bases not matched to a gene; V was cut back by 7 bases and J by 2 bases. This CDR3 region has 17 residues. Germline assignment: CDR1 SQVTM and CDR2 ANQGSEA. The CDR3 region is CSAKLAGPRAPYNEQFF. CDR3 bases: TGCAGCGCTAAGTTAGCGGGGCCCCGAGCTCCCTACAATGAGCAGTTCTTC.

The count of this clone is one. This chain joins TRBV28 and TRBJ2-7, with D possibly matching TRBD1 (6 bases). The CDR3 contains 13 residues. Germline CDR1 and CDR2: MDHEN and SYDVKM. The V gene lost 3 bases and the J gene lost 3 bases, with 9 bases spanning the gap. The CDR3 nucleotides are TGTGCCAGCAGTTTGAAAGGGGGCTACGAGCAGTACTTC. It is translated as CASSLKGGYEQYF.

This clone has more than one count but fewer than ten. The V and J genes are TRBV2 and TRBJ2-5; 8 bases fit TRBD2. CDR3 length equals 16 residues. CDR1 and CDR2 (germline): SNHLY, FYNNEI. Losses at the gene ends were 3 bases for V and 3 bases for J; bases not matched to a gene: 9. The CDR3 nucleotides read TGTGCCAGCAGTGAGGGCGGGAGGCGGCCCGAAGAGACCCAGTACTTC. This codes for CASSEGGRRPEETQYF.

This rearrangement joins TRBV5-6 to TRBJ2-7, with D perhaps matching TRBD2 (5 bases). From germline, CDR1 is SGHDT and CDR2 YYEEEE. This CDR3 region has 15 residues. V was cut by 1 base and J by 4 bases, with 15 bases left in between. The CDR3 coding sequence is TGTGCCAGCAGCTTGAGGGCGGGCGGTACTTACGAGCAGTACTTC. Translation gives CASSLRAGGTYEQYF.

The chain has TRBV4-3 and TRBJ2-5; possible D gene TRBD2, 6 bases. Near its end, the DNA agrees better with TRBJ2-7, so the J call may be wrong. The length of the CDR3 is 18 residues. Germline V gene data show CDR1 as LGHNA and CDR2 as YSLEER. This chain's CDR3 is CASSQDRWGQGGSYEQYF. CDR3 sequence (DNA): TGCGCCAGCAGCCAAGATCGGTGGGGTCAGGGAGGCTCCTACGAGCAGTACTTC.

This clone was seen a few times. The genes are TRBV6-1 and TRBJ1-1; 7 nucleotides match TRBD1. V lost 2 bases and J lost 1; bases outside the gene matches: 7. Germline V lookup: CDR1 MNHNS, CDR2 SASEGT. The CDR3 is made up of 16 amino acids. The CDR3 reads CASSELTGEGNTEAFF. The CDR3 DNA follows: TGTGCCAGCAGTGAACTTACAGGGGAAGGGAACACTGAAGCTTTCTTT.

The chain has TRBV28 and TRBJ1-2; TRBD1 matches at 7 bases. There are 14 residues in the CDR3. Per the germline V gene, CDR1 is MDHEN and CDR2 is SYDVKM. The junction had 7 bases not matched to a gene; V was cut back by 6 bases and J by 3 bases. For the CDR3, the DNA is TGTGCCAGCAGCCGGACAGGTACCCACTATGGCTACACCTTC. Translating gives CASSRTGTHYGYTF.

The chain couples TRBV28 to TRBJ2-2, with D maybe TRBD1 (5 bases). This CDR3 has 15 residues. Germline V gene data show CDR1 as MDHEN and CDR2 as SYDVKM. Trimming shortened V by 5 bases and J by 5 bases, and 15 bases separated the two germline ends. The CDR3 here is CASSVQGPGTGELFF. DNA for the CDR3: TGTGCCAGCAGTGTTCAGGGCCCAGGGACCGGGGAGCTGTTTTTT. The whole variable domain, remainder taken from reference TRBV28 and TRBJ2-2, is DVKVTQSSRYLVKRTGEKVFLECVQDMDHENMFWYRQDPGLGLRLIYFSYDVKMKEKGDIPEGYSVSREKKERFSLILESASTNQTSMYLCASSVQGPGTGELFFGEGSRLTVL.

The count of this clone is one. V usage is TRBV4-1 and J usage is TRBJ2-4, with TRBD2 identical over 11 bases. This CDR3 has 17 residues. Germline V gene sequence: CDR1 MGHRA, CDR2 YSYEKL. V shed 0 bases and J 4 bases; nucleotides not matched to a gene: 5. As DNA, the CDR3 is TGCGCCAGCAGCCAAGAAGGGCTAGCGGGAGGAAAAAACATTCAGTACTTC. This translates into CASSQEGLAGGKNIQYF.

Comments on this clone: Within the sample, other DNA sequences also encode this same CDR3. The chain combines TRBV27 with TRBJ2-5; TRBD1 agrees at 10 bases. Trimming at V came to 6 bases and at J to 2 bases, leaving 3 bases not matched to a gene. The germline V gene encodes CDR1 MNHEY and CDR2 SMNVEV (reference sequence). The CDR3 runs to 14 residues. The CDR3, as DNA: TGTGCCAGCAGACCGGACAGGGGGCAAGAGACCCAGTACTTC. Its protein product is CASRPDRGQETQYF.

This clone occurred a few times. Other DNA sequences from this sample encode an identical CDR3 as well. V usage is TRBV9 and J usage is TRBJ2-5; 7 bases line up with TRBD1. Germline CDR1 and CDR2: SGDLS and YYNGEE. Unmatched junction bases numbered 11, after V lost 2 bases and J lost 7 bases. This CDR3 spans 15 amino acids. CDR3 sequence: CASSVTGRRFATQYF. In nucleotides, the CDR3 is TGTGCCAGCAGCGTGACAGGGCGCCGATTTGCGACCCAGTACTTC.

In this sample, this clone turned up a few times. V is TRBV28 and J is TRBJ2-3; maybe TRBD1 (6 bases). Germline V gene lookup returns CDR1 MDHEN and CDR2 SYDVKM. Trimming shortened V by 5 bases and J by 7 bases, and 19 bases separated the two germline ends. This CDR3 is 15 amino acids long. CDR3 sequence: CASSTPHRESNTQYF. The CDR3, as DNA: TGTGCCAGCAGTACCCCACACAGGGAGAGTAATACGCAGTATTTT.

This chain uses TRBV7-3 with TRBJ1-1, with a tentative D call TRBD1 (6 bases). Germline CDR1 is SGHTA and CDR2 is FQGTGA. Between the trimmed V and J ends, which lost 0 bases and 0 bases, there was a span of 17 bases. The CDR3 contains 18 residues. In nucleotides, the CDR3 is TGTGCCAGCAGCTTAACCGCATCAGACAGGCCCGTGAACACTGAAGCTTTCTTT. Protein sequence: CASSLTASDRPVNTEAFF.

The chain links TRBV29-1 to TRBJ2-3; perhaps TRBD2 as D (7 bases). The CDR3 extends over 14 amino acids. Germline V gives CDR1 SQVTM, CDR2 ANQGSEA. V lost 5 bases and J lost 4, with 16 bases in between. The CDR3 sequence: CSVPGQREADTQYF. CDR3 sequence (DNA): TGCAGCGTTCCCGGACAGCGGGAAGCAGATACGCAGTATTTT.

The V call is TRBV27, the J call TRBJ1-1, with D unresolved. Germline V gene lookup returns CDR1 MNHEY and CDR2 SMNVEV (reference sequence). The length of the CDR3 is 14 residues. With 5 bases removed from V and 1 base from J, the gap between germline ends came to 11 bases. The CDR3 protein is CASSPIPGNTEAFF. DNA for the CDR3: TGTGCCAGCAGTCCAATACCAGGGAACACTGAAGCTTTCTTT.

The rearrangement links TRBV4-1 to TRBJ1-1; D gene unclear. The CDR3 has 15 residues. V lost 1 base, J lost 1 base, and 10 bases lay in between. CDR1 and CDR2 (germline): MGHRA, YSYEKL. In nucleotides, the CDR3 is TGCGCCAGCAGCCAAGGAGGGCGGTCGAACACTGAAGCTTTCTTT. Protein product: CASSQGGRSNTEAFF.

The chain has TRBV28 and TRBJ2-7; possible D gene TRBD1, 7 bases. CDR3 length equals 14 residues. Trimming cost V 6 bases and J 4 bases, with 16 bases left between them. Germline V lookup: CDR1 MDHEN, CDR2 SYDVKM. The CDR3 loop is CASRSGRGRYEQYF. Here the CDR3 DNA reads TGTGCCAGCAGATCGGGCAGGGGGAGGTACGAGCAGTACTTC.

This clone was observed a few times. This sequence joins TRBV6-5 and TRBJ2-7; 8 bases line up with TRBD1. The V segment lost 0 bases and the J segment 5 bases; nucleotides outside the gene matches: 9. The CDR3 has 16 amino acids. Germline values: CDR1 MNHEY, CDR2 SVGAGI. Written as DNA, the CDR3 is TGTGCCAGCAGTTACTCGAGCGACAGGGGACAGGACGAGCAGTACTTC. As protein: CASSYSSDRGQDEQYF.

V gene TRBV5-4 combines with J gene TRBJ2-5; 15 positions match TRBD2. V trimming: 4 bases; J trimming: 1 base; junction bases outside the gene matches: 14. The germline gives CDR1 SGHNT, CDR2 YYREEE (reference sequence). The CDR3 totals 20 residues. The CDR3 here is CASSPQGAWTSGRAQETQYF. The DNA for the CDR3 is TGTGCCAGCAGCCCCCAGGGGGCTTGGACTAGCGGGAGGGCCCAAGAGACCCAGTACTTC.